Each of the 2 T cell receptor beta chains below was sequenced from the same sample in a study of shared clonotypes between healthy human individuals. The assay was immunoSEQ multiplex PCR, and TCRdb's table has in-frame clones only and misses some. Among 1 million to 1.2 million clones listed, 60% to 85% were seen once. The specimen was memory CD4+ T cells from PBMCs. Subset: CD45RA-negative fraction. The receptors originated from a man between 18 and 29 years old in good health. Some clones in this sample may be carry-over from other donors' samples.

The V gene is TRBV9, the J gene TRBJ2-7, with TRBD2 matching 14 bases. V lost 2 bases and J lost 6; bases outside the gene matches: 7. This CDR3 is 16 amino acids long. CDR1 SGDLS and CDR2 YYNGEE come from the germline V gene. The CDR3 DNA is TGTGCCAGCAGCGTGGGACTAGCGGGAGAAGCCGGCGAGCAGTACTTC. It specifies CASSVGLAGEAGEQYF.

V and J are TRBV7-9 and TRBJ2-7, with TRBD1 as a possible D gene (6 bases). The ends were cut back, 0 bases at V and 0 bases at J, with 9 bases in the middle. The CDR3 sequence is 15 residues long. From germline, CDR1 is SEHNR and CDR2 FQNEAQ (reference sequence). CDR3 sequence (DNA): TGTGCCAGCAGCTTAGCTCAGGGGTACTCCTACGAGCAGTACTTC. Amino acid sequence: CASSLAQGYSYEQYF. The variable domain in full, completed from reference TRBV7-9 and TRBJ2-7, reads DTGVSQNPRHKITKRGQNVTFRCDPISEHNRLYWYRQTLGQGPEFLTYFQNEAQLEKSRLLSDRFSAERPKGSFSTLEIQRTEQGDSAMYLCASSLAQGYSYEQYFGPGTRLTVT.